The sequence of this T cell receptor (beta chain) was determined in a study of cytomegalovirus exposure and HLA in healthy donors (dated by TCRdb to the late 2010s). In terms of the full investigation: According to an earlier analysis of 587 of the donors, roughly 180 million T cells yielded over 90 million unique TCR beta sequences and approximately 300 Gb of sequence data. To predict cytomegalovirus infection status, the study combined high-throughput TCR immunosequencing, statistical association of individual TCRs with disease status, and machine learning. A later genetic analysis took genome-wide SNP genotypes for about three fifths of the roughly 700 donors and used that subset as a discovery cohort. The genetic ancestry cluster associated with self-reported Caucasian donors included over 65% of the 300 to 450 genotyped donors. To study patterns of TCR occurrence, a later analysis re-analyzed previously published TCR beta repertoires from 600 to 750 donors and added high-resolution HLA genotyping. Because of strong linkage in the cohort, roughly 5 DR-DQ haplotypes were treated as single units for association and clustering. Typing coverage differed by locus: A, B, C, DRB1 and DQB1 were typed in about 620-630 donors, DQA1 in about 560, DPA1 in 606, and DPB1 in just under 490. In addition to the first cohort of 666 subjects, a separate validation cohort of some 120 different subjects was used. Donor age, sex, ethnicity and CMV serostatus were compiled together with the repertoire data. All discovery cohort repertoires had been generated using a single sequencing platform. Rather than drawing on any new phenotypic data, the later analysis identified candidate immune exposures from TCR beta sequences and the way those sequences occurred across donors. In an earlier analysis of roughly 540 of the donors, high-throughput TCR beta sequencing was used to judge whether each TCR beta V gene segment behaved as functional or pseudogenic. An early release covering roughly 600 HLA-typed donors comprised about 310 gigabases of sequencing data and 85 million or so unique TCR sequences. The study aimed to test whether cataloging public T cell receptors could reveal signatures of past pathogen exposure. Both class I and class II loci were covered by HLA typing, at four-digit resolution. Across 300 to 500 genotyped donors of the cohort, an average of about 240,000 unique TCR beta nucleotide sequences per donor were sequenced, and approximately 17% of those sequences were non-productive. The T cell repertoires of several hundred subjects were profiled by immunosequencing and related to cytomegalovirus serostatus.

General findings and caveats noted by the study authors: In a later analysis, the rate of TCR association differed among HLA loci, with DRB1 alleles having the most associated TCRs and HLA-C alleles having the fewest. For the cohort, immune exposure information was limited to CMV serostatus. Because some donors lacked HLA typing at each locus, the association tests relied only on the typed subset. A further reported finding was that TCR beta sequences accurately predicted the HLA-A and HLA-B alleles for most subjects in the first cohort. A later analysis found that HLA-associated TCR beta chains were more clonally expanded and had lower generation probabilities than equally common non-associated chains. The classifier was reported to diagnose cytomegalovirus status with high specificity and sensitivity in both the original and validation cohorts. A cluster of highly shared sequence variants was judged likely to be a technical artifact of the sequencing pipeline. Compared with the approximately 700-donor mean, donors in an Asian-associated ancestry cluster had fewer N-insertions in productive TCRs, according to a later genetic analysis. Several of the top co-occurrence clusters appeared to be linked to parvovirus B19, influenza, CMV and Epstein-Barr virus, according to a later analysis. The authors suggested that the approach could potentially be generalized to other disease states and immunological phenotypes. In an earlier analysis of approximately 600 of the donors, most TCR beta V segments were observed in productive rearrangements about 87% or about 30% of the time, broadly matching IMGT annotations. A total of 150 to 200 TCR beta chains were listed by the study as associated with cytomegalovirus. Three of the identified cytomegalovirus-associated TCR beta chains were confirmed in vitro to be specific for cytomegalovirus antigens. When HLA alleles, especially DR and DQ, strongly co-occurred, attributing TCR associations to individual alleles was difficult. A later genetic analysis associated a missense DCLRE1C variant with V-gene and J-gene trimming of TCR beta chains, and an independent cohort replicated the association. This cohort had only TCR beta chains sequenced, and the lack of alpha or paired-chain data limited which features could be detected. Because counts were too low, more than 15 rarely observed V segments, including chromosome 9 orphons, were excluded from the earlier analysis of 587 of the donors. Presence/absence analyses assumed roughly uniform sequencing depth across donors, an assumption that may not hold. Correlated functional status among segregating V segments might be attributable to linkage disequilibrium, but an unknown experimental factor could not be ruled out. Most TCR sequences were seen in very few donors, while some public TCRs were found in many individuals. A later analysis associated some 17,000 TCR beta sequences with specific HLA alleles at a false discovery rate of 0.05. A later analysis found that most CMV-associated TCR beta chains appeared HLA-restricted, with HLA associations seemingly driven largely by CMV exposure.

As to this clone: The clone's antigen remains unknown. Base qualities are not at hand, and no much larger clone is one base apart.

The cohort comprised around 690 healthy bone marrow donors. At the time of sampling, every cohort member was nominally healthy, though immune exposures that went unrecorded were likely present. The donor was CMV seropositive and was included in the group of approximately 300 seropositive cohort members. A peripheral blood sample was provided by each donor, and peripheral blood mononuclear cells were used for TCR beta sequencing. Genomic DNA extraction from the blood cell samples was performed with the Qiagen DNeasy Blood Extraction Kit. The receptor library was made with the immunoSEQ multiplex PCR assay. A mixture of 60 forward primers for TCR Vbeta segments and 13 reverse primers for TCR Jbeta segments was used in the multiplex PCR. The CDR3 region of rearranged TCR beta genes was amplified from genomic DNA with a multiplex PCR assay. Amplified TCR beta libraries were sequenced as 87-base-pair reads on the Illumina HiSeq System. The paper's data handling went like this. In a later analysis, tens of millions of unique TCR beta chains were counted across the 666 repertoires, and about 10 million of these chains were shared by at least two donors. To remove PCR and sequencing errors, raw reads were error-corrected and collapsed into unique sequences using a nearest-neighbor algorithm that merged closely related sequences. V, D and J gene segments were assigned by aligning CDR3 sequences to IMGT reference sequences. Each retained sequence needed at least a six-nucleotide match to both a V gene segment and a J gene segment. Rearrangements were classified as productive when the CDR3 lacked stop codons and remained in frame with V and J, and all other rearrangements were classified as non-productive. CDR3 was defined according to IMGT convention as the region running from the second conserved V-encoded cysteine to the conserved J-encoded phenylalanine. Sequences without an unambiguous match to a single V gene segment were excluded from the earlier analysis of 587 of the donors. In an earlier analysis of some 590 of the donors, a V segment was called functional when productive rearrangements were above 56.7%, and segregating when the standard deviation between donors exceeded 5%. To diagnose cytomegalovirus status from the catalog of TCR beta chain sequences, a statistical classification framework was built. In a later analysis, V and J genes were assigned by comparing TCR nucleotide sequences against IMGT/GENE-DB human TR gene sequences. The TCRdist pipeline was used in a later analysis to assign CDR3 sequences and most-parsimonious VDJ recombination scenarios. A later analysis defined each TCR beta chain by its CDR3 amino acid sequence plus V-gene family, and excluded reads lacking a unique V-gene family. In a later analysis, 450 to 600 highly shared, low-generation-probability nucleotide sequences were removed to address suspected cross-contamination and a sequencing artifact. A later analysis calculated a clonal expansion index for each public chain from normalized within-repertoire ranks of inferred template counts. In a later analysis, generation probabilities were computed with a VDJ recombination model fitted to out-of-frame rearrangements, and the resulting probabilities were checked against IGoR. Hypergeometric tests were used in a later analysis to score TCR-TCR, TCR-HLA and TCR-CMV co-occurrence, with a repertoire-size bias correction applied to the TCR pairs. A later analysis estimated false discovery rates by permuting HLA or CMV assignments 20 times. A later analysis grouped co-occurring TCRs with DBSCAN, adding TCRdist sequence similarity when clustering within HLA-allele-positive subsets. For co-occurrence clustering, repertoires with fewer than 30,000 or more than 120,000 public chains were excluded, along with a handful of repertoires with anomalous nucleotide sharing. The source is immuneACCESS, and TCRdb retained only in-frame sequences with V and J called. Part of the clones is not carried over; for the studies checked, unresolved V genes explain less than half of this, and the remainder is unexplained. That table furnishes V, J and clone size, whereas the DNA furnished D and trimming. The sample records 85,000 to 120,000 clones, approximately 77% of which are singletons. More than 9.5% of the sample rests with the top ten.

The TCR was taken from a male donor in good health and CMV-seropositive. The sequenced material came from PBMCs.

The encoded CDR3 is CASSIPPSRGAPGTGELFF. DNA sequence: TGTGCCAGTAGTATTCCCCCCTCACGGGGGGCTCCTGGGACCGGGGAGCTGTTTTTT. This chain joins TRBV19 to TRBJ2-2; TRBD2 might be the D gene, on 7 matching bases. V loses 3 bases, J loses 5 bases, and the germline ends lie 25 bases apart. CDR1 LNHDA and CDR2 SQIVND were looked up in the germline V gene (reference sequence). From the cysteine through the phenylalanine, the CDR3 covers 19 amino acids. The only DNA kept is the CDR3, 57 bases in frame from the first base.